This paragraph reports one T cell receptor (beta chain). What antigen it recognizes has not been identified. No much larger clone is present one base from it, and per-base qualities are unavailable. The data were taken from a study of cytomegalovirus exposure and HLA in healthy donors (dated 2017 in TCRdb). In the study overall: According to an earlier analysis of 587 of the donors, about 179 million T cells yielded 117 million unique TCR beta sequences and 276 Gb of sequence data. About 300 gigabases of sequencing data and tens of millions of unique TCR sequences made up an early release that covered over 550 HLA-typed donors. The genetic ancestry cluster associated with self-reported Caucasian donors included 81% of the roughly 380 genotyped donors. The study aimed to test whether cataloging public T cell receptors could reveal signatures of past pathogen exposure. The study profiled the T cell repertoires of approximately 700 subjects by immunosequencing and related them to cytomegalovirus serostatus. In addition to the first cohort of several hundred subjects, a separate validation cohort of approximately 130 different subjects was used. The study combined high-throughput TCR immunosequencing, statistical association of individual TCRs with disease status, and machine learning to predict cytomegalovirus infection status. In a later analysis, previously published TCR beta repertoires from 666 donors were re-analyzed and high-resolution HLA genotyping was added so that TCR occurrence patterns could be studied. Rather than drawing on any new phenotypic data, the later analysis identified candidate immune exposures from TCR beta sequences and the way those sequences occurred across donors. To decide whether each TCR beta V gene segment behaved as functional or pseudogenic, an earlier analysis of some 600 of the donors relied on high-throughput TCR beta sequencing. Donor age, sex, ethnicity and CMV serostatus were compiled together with the repertoire data. In a later genetic analysis, genome-wide SNP genotypes for about 60% of the 666 donors were used, and that subset was treated as a discovery cohort. All discovery cohort repertoires had been generated using a single sequencing platform. HLA typing covered class I and class II loci at four-digit resolution. The number of typed donors differed by locus: 629-630 for A, B, C, DRB1 and DQB1; roughly 510 for DQA1; 606 for DPA1; and 400 to 480 for DPB1. A handful of DR-DQ haplotypes were handled as single units for association and clustering because linkage in the cohort was strong. Among about 400 genotyped donors of the cohort, an average of roughly 230,000 unique TCR beta nucleotide sequences was sequenced per donor, of which about 19% were non-productive.

As encoded in the germline V gene, CDR1 is SGDLS while CDR2 is YYNGEE. The CDR3 covers 14 residues, taking in both the cysteine and the phenylalanine. The sequence is cut down to CDR3 DNA, 42 bases in frame from base 1. The V end loses 2 bases and the J end loses 2 bases, and a stretch of 8 bases separates them. The cohort comprised around 700 healthy bone marrow donors. At the time of sampling, every cohort member was nominally healthy, though immune exposures that went unrecorded were likely present. The donor was CMV seronegative and was included in the group of over 300 seronegative cohort members. A peripheral blood sample was collected from each donor, and TCR beta sequencing was performed on peripheral blood mononuclear cells. Genomic DNA extraction from the blood cell samples was performed with the Qiagen DNeasy Blood Extraction Kit. Libraries were built with the immunoSEQ multiplex PCR assay. For the multiplex PCR, a mixture combining 60 forward primers for TCR Vbeta segments and 13 reverse primers for TCR Jbeta segments was used. Amplification of the CDR3 region of rearranged TCR beta genes was performed with a multiplex PCR assay on genomic DNA. Amplified TCR beta libraries were sequenced as 87-base-pair reads on the Illumina HiSeq System. In the original analysis: In a later analysis, tens of millions of unique TCR beta chains were counted across the 666 repertoires, and roughly 11 million of these chains were shared by at least two donors. Raw reads were error-corrected and collapsed into unique sequences with a nearest-neighbor algorithm that merged closely related sequences to remove PCR and sequencing errors. To assign V, D and J gene segments, CDR3 sequences were aligned to IMGT reference sequences. Each retained sequence needed at least a six-nucleotide match to both a V gene segment and a J gene segment. A rearrangement was called productive if the CDR3 had no stop codons and remained in frame with V and J, and every other rearrangement was called non-productive. Following IMGT convention, CDR3 was defined as the stretch from the second conserved V-encoded cysteine to the conserved J-encoded phenylalanine. The earlier analysis of 587 of the donors excluded sequences that lacked an unambiguous match to a single V gene segment. An earlier analysis of about 600 of the donors called V segments functional above 56.7% productive rearrangements and segregating when the between-donor standard deviation exceeded 5%. A statistical classification framework was developed to diagnose cytomegalovirus status using the catalog of TCR beta chain sequences. In a later analysis, TCR nucleotide sequences were compared against IMGT/GENE-DB human TR gene sequences so that V and J genes could be assigned. Using the TCRdist pipeline, a later analysis assigned CDR3 sequences along with most-parsimonious VDJ recombination scenarios. In a later analysis, each TCR beta chain was defined by its CDR3 amino acid sequence together with its V-gene family, and reads without a unique V-gene family were excluded. In a later analysis, 500 to 650 highly shared, low-generation-probability nucleotide sequences were removed to address suspected cross-contamination and a sequencing artifact. In a later analysis, a clonal expansion index was calculated for each public chain from normalized within-repertoire ranks of inferred template counts. In a later analysis, generation probabilities were computed with a VDJ recombination model fitted to out-of-frame rearrangements, and the resulting probabilities were checked against IGoR. In a later analysis, hypergeometric tests were used to score TCR-TCR, TCR-HLA and TCR-CMV co-occurrence, with a repertoire-size bias correction applied to TCR pairs. False discovery rates were estimated in a later analysis by permuting HLA or CMV assignments 20 times. A later analysis grouped co-occurring TCRs with DBSCAN, adding TCRdist sequence similarity when clustering within HLA-allele-positive subsets. Repertoires with fewer than 30,000 or more than 120,000 public chains, plus five repertoires with anomalous nucleotide sharing, were excluded from co-occurrence clustering. TCRdb took over this immuneACCESS table, retaining in-frame rearrangements with V and J assigned. Such tables are incomplete; in checked studies, under half of the missing clones stem from an unresolved V gene, and the remainder is unexplained. From that table come the V and J calls and clone size; the DNA was used to work out D and trimming. Present in this sample are 150,000 to 160,000 clones, 65% to 80% of which were seen just once. The ten largest make up around 3.6% of the sample.

Overall results and qualifications from the work: Most TCR sequences were seen in very few donors, while some public TCRs were found in many individuals. In a later genetic analysis, a missense DCLRE1C variant was associated with V-gene and J-gene trimming of TCR beta chains, and the association was replicated in an independent cohort. According to a later analysis, TCR association rates differed among HLA loci, with DRB1 alleles showing the most associated TCRs and HLA-C alleles showing the fewest. The study listed 164 TCR beta chains as associated with cytomegalovirus. A further reported finding was that TCR beta sequences accurately predicted the HLA-A and HLA-B alleles for most subjects in the first cohort. The cohort was sequenced for TCR beta chains only, and without alpha or paired-chain data the features that could be detected were limited. The presence/absence analyses assumed that sequencing depth was roughly uniform across donors, and that assumption may not be true. A few of the identified cytomegalovirus-associated TCR beta chains were confirmed in vitro to be specific for cytomegalovirus antigens. Because HLA typing was unavailable for some donors at each locus, only the typed subset was used in association tests. Because counts were too low, about 17 rarely observed V segments, including chromosome 9 orphons, were excluded from the earlier analysis of roughly 580 of the donors. According to a later genetic analysis, donors in an Asian-associated ancestry cluster had fewer N-insertions in productive TCRs than the approximately 610-donor mean. The classifier was reported to diagnose cytomegalovirus status with high specificity and sensitivity in both the original and validation cohorts. Linkage disequilibrium might explain the correlated functional status among segregating V segments, but an unknown experimental factor could not be ruled out. According to the authors, the approach could potentially be generalized to other disease states and immunological phenotypes. For the cohort, immune exposure information was limited to CMV serostatus. Most CMV-associated TCR beta chains appeared to be HLA-restricted in a later analysis, and the HLA associations seemed to be driven largely by CMV exposure. A later analysis associated 15,000 to 20,000 TCR beta sequences with specific HLA alleles at a false discovery rate of 0.05. A group of highly shared sequence variants was considered likely to be a technical artifact of the sequencing pipeline. The 87-base-pair reads could not distinguish some IMGT-functional V segments, including TRBV6-2 and TRBV6-3, so those segments were excluded. An earlier analysis of 587 of the donors showed that most TCR beta V segments appeared in productive rearrangements either about 87% or about 30% of the time, which broadly matched IMGT annotations. Several of the top co-occurrence clusters appeared to be linked to parvovirus B19, influenza, CMV and Epstein-Barr virus, according to a later analysis. A later analysis found that HLA-associated TCR beta chains were more clonally expanded and had lower generation probabilities than equally common non-associated chains. Strong co-occurrence of HLA alleles, especially DR and DQ, made assigning TCR associations to individual alleles difficult.

This TCR derives from a woman between 40 and 50 years old in good health and CMV-seronegative. Source material: PBMCs. This receptor chain uses TRBV9 and TRBJ1-3, with the D gene call left open. The DNA sequence reads TGTGCCAGCAGCGTGCCAGGTCCTGGAAACACCATATATTTT. Translated, it reads CASSVPGPGNTIYF.